The 15 T cell receptor beta chains below come from one sample, sequenced in a study of regulatory T cells in long-lasting Graves disease. Time point noted: newly diagnosed GD, antithyroid drugs for less than 3 months. Extracted PBMC RNA gave rise to the TCR library. Relying on iRepertoire HTBI primers and Arm-PCR of CDR3 regions, the team built TCR beta libraries. Each CDR3 protein gets one entry after TCRdb re-called the multiplex PCR reads with MiXCR. There are over 200,000 distinct CDR3 sequences in the sample; about 16% occur only once, and roughly a fifth lies in the top ten. The sample was peripheral blood mononuclear cells (PBMCs), taken at new diagnosis, from a patient treated with antithyroid drugs. The receptors derive from a female donor with Graves disease.

This clonotype was recorded a few times. The junction does not match germline at one end; this may be a read error. CDR3 DNA: TGTGCCAGTATTCCTTCTACAGGGGGCATTCTCCAGCCCCGGCATTTT. This encodes CASIPSTGGILQPRHF. This sequence joins TRBV19 and TRBJ1-5, with 9 bases identical to TRBD1. The CDR3 is 16 amino acids. Germline V CDR1 and CDR2: LNHDA, SQIVND (reference sequence).

In the case of this clonotype: The junction departs from the called germline gene at one end, perhaps through a read error. This rearrangement joins TRBV4-1 to TRBJ1-2; no clear D. The germline V gene has CDR1 MGHRA and CDR2 YSYEKL. CDR3 length equals 14 residues. The chain's CDR3 is CASSHGSPNCGYTF. Written as DNA, the CDR3 is TGCGCCAGCAGCCATGGATCACCCAACTGTGGCTACACCTTC.

This clonotype was recorded many times. This chain uses TRBV20-1 with TRBJ1-6; no reliable D call. Per the germline V gene, CDR1 is DFQATT and CDR2 is SNEGSKA (reference sequence). This CDR3 comprises 16 residues. V was trimmed by 0 bases and J by 9 bases, leaving 18 bases between them. DNA for the CDR3: TGCAGTGCTAGAGATGGGAGAGCAGCCCTGGGTTCACCCCTCCACTTT. Translating it yields CSARDGRAALGSPLHF.

The chain carries TRBV11-2 and TRBJ2-1; 7 nucleotides align to TRBD1. CDR3 size: 16 residues. Germline V gene sequence: CDR1 SGHAT, CDR2 FQNNGV. With V trimmed by 4 bases and J by 1 base, 7 bases remained unmatched. CDR3 sequence: CASSSRTGRSYNEQFF. The CDR3 DNA is TGTGCCAGCAGCTCAAGGACAGGTCGGTCCTACAATGAGCAGTTCTTC.

This rearrangement joins TRBV20-1 to TRBJ1-2; D may be TRBD1 (6 bases). The CDR3 has 17 amino acids. CDR1 DFQATT and CDR2 SNEGSKA come from the germline V gene (reference sequence). V shed 2 bases and J shed 6 bases, with 25 bases lying between them. This CDR3 is CSARPRGRGTPGDGYTF. DNA of the CDR3: TGCAGTGCTAGACCCCGGGGGAGAGGGACACCAGGGGATGGCTACACCTTC.

This clonotype was detected ten times or more. The gene calls are TRBV6-2 or TRBV6-3 and TRBJ2-5; D may match TRBD1 or TRBD2 (7 bases each). The CDR3 extends over 15 amino acids. Per germline, CDR1 MNHEY and CDR2 SVGEGT. V was cut by 6 bases and J by 5 bases, with 19 bases left in between. CDR3 sequence reads: CASRPWEGAGETQYF. The CDR3 nucleotides are TGTGCCAGCAGACCCTGGGAGGGGGCTGGGGAGACCCAGTACTTC.

There are many counts of this clonotype. This chain uses TRBV6-1 with TRBJ2-6; 8 bases fit TRBD1. Trimming removed 5 bases from V and 0 bases from J; junction bases left unmatched: 6. The V gene's germline CDR1 is MNHNS and CDR2 SASEGT. The CDR3 spans 17 residues. The CDR3 DNA is TGTGCCAGCAGTACCGACAGGGGCGGCTCTGGGGCCAACGTCCTGACTTTC. Translating it yields CASSTDRGGSGANVLTF.

The sample holds many counts of this clonotype. This chain links TRBV6-2 or TRBV6-3 with TRBJ2-6, with D possibly being TRBD1 or TRBD2 (6 bases each). V lost 2 bases and J 1 base, leaving 9 bases between the germline ends. The length of the CDR3 is 16 residues. Germline V CDR1 and CDR2: MNHEY, SVGEGT. In DNA form, the CDR3 reads TGTGCCAGCAGTTACGAGGGGGGATCTGGGGCCAACGTCCTGACTTTC. The encoded protein is CASSYEGGSGANVLTF.

This clonotype was seen ten or more times. The rearrangement joins TRBV20-1 to TRBJ2-1, with unresolved D. V shed 3 bases and J shed 8 bases, with 11 bases lying between them. Per germline, CDR1 DFQATT and CDR2 SNEGSKA (reference sequence). The CDR3 loop spans 12 amino acids. For the CDR3, the DNA is TGCAGTGCTAGCGAAAGTCCCCATGAGCAGTTCTTC. Translation gives CSASESPHEQFF.

This clonotype was detected many times. This chain joins TRBV30 and TRBJ1-1, with D maybe TRBD1 (6 bases). The V gene's germline CDR1 is GTSNPN and CDR2 SVGIG (reference sequence). The CDR3 length is 16 residues. V dropped 2 bases and J dropped 6 bases, with 22 bases sitting between them. DNA for the CDR3: TGTGCCTGGAGTTCGTACATGAGGGTCAGGGGATCTGAAGCTTTCTTT. Amino acid sequence: CAWSSYMRVRGSEAFF. The entire variable domain, with the rest obtained from reference TRBV30 and TRBJ1-1, is as follows: SQTIHQWPATLVQPVGSPLSLECTVEGTSNPNLYWYRQAAGRGLQLLFYSVGIGQISSEVPQNLSASRPQDRQFILSSKKLLLSDSGFYLCAWSSYMRVRGSEAFFGQGTRLTVV.

This clonotype came up many times. The junction does not match germline at one end; this may be a read error. The J gene is TRBJ2-1, the V gene TRBV2; unclear D gene. The germline gives CDR1 SNHLY, CDR2 FYNNEI. The CDR3 consists of 13 residues. DNA of the CDR3: TGCGCCAGCAGCCAAGCCTCGTACAATGAGCAGTTCTTC. Protein product: CASSQASYNEQFF. The variable domain in full, with the rest retrieved from reference TRBV2 and TRBJ2-1, is EPEVTQTPSHQVTQMGQEVILRCVPISNHLYFYWYRQILGQKVEFLVSFYNNEISEKSEIFDDQFSVERPDGSNFTLKIRSTKLEDSAMYFCASSQASYNEQFFGPGTRLTVL.

This clonotype was observed many times. The V call is TRBV11-2, the J call TRBJ2-7; D perhaps matches TRBD2 (5 bases). Between the trimmed V and J ends, which lost 4 bases and 2 bases, there was a span of 12 bases. The CDR3 is 14 residues long. CDR1 SGHAT and CDR2 FQNNGV come from the germline V gene. The CDR3 region has the DNA TGTGCCAGCAGCTCGACTAAGAGCGCCTACGAGCAGTACTTC. Encoded protein: CASSSTKSAYEQYF.

Many counts were recorded for this clonotype. The rearrangement joins TRBV2 to TRBJ1-2; D is perhaps TRBD1 (5 bases). Germline-derived CDR1 and CDR2 are SNHLY and FYNNEI. This CDR3 has 14 residues. The V end was cut by 6 bases, the J end by 10 bases, with 21 bases between. The CDR3 sequence is CASRLGTDNFDYTF. CDR3 nucleotides: TGTGCCAGCAGGTTGGGGACGGATAACTTTGACTACACCTTC.

This clonotype showed up many times. V gene TRBV6-2 or TRBV6-3 combines with J gene TRBJ2-3, with D uncertain. The germline V gene has CDR1 MNHEY and CDR2 SVGEGT. Trimming left V 5 bases short and J 2 bases short, with 2 bases between. The CDR3 is 11 residues long. In nucleotides, the CDR3 is TGTGCCAGCAGTGACACAGATACGCAGTATTTT. Residues: CASSDTDTQYF.

The rearrangement links TRBV9 to TRBJ2-3; TRBD2 matches at 16 bases. The V gene end was trimmed by 0 bases and the J gene end by 2 bases; junction bases not matched to a gene: 3. Germline CDR1 reads SGDLS; CDR2 reads YYNGEE. CDR3 length equals 18 residues. CDR3 amino acids: CASSVEGTSGRDTDTQYF. The CDR3 nucleotides are TGTGCCAGCAGCGTAGAGGGGACTAGCGGGAGGGACACAGATACGCAGTATTTT.